This T cell receptor (beta chain) was retrieved from a study of lymphopenia after photon versus proton radiotherapy. The CDR3 spans 15 residues. J gave up 8 bases and V 8 bases, and 15 bases lay outside the gene matches. Per germline, CDR1 GTSNPN and CDR2 SVGIG (reference sequence). Details on this clone: Its cognate antigen is unknown.

Findings and caveats of the study: Better survival with proton therapy was suggested as possible, not demonstrated.

This table comes from immunoSEQ multiplex PCR, and its TCRdb copy is limited to in-frame clones, with some not included. Here the sample spans approximately 25,000 clones, roughly 87% being singletons. The TCR was taken from a man aged 45-65 years with gastric cancer. This chain uses TRBV30 with TRBJ1-2; 12 nucleotides line up with TRBD1. The specimen was peripheral blood, collected from a patient treated with photon-based radiotherapy. CDR3 sequence reads: CAGSRDRGLPSGYTF. The CDR3 coding sequence is TGTGCCGGTTCCCGGGACAGGGGGCTTCCTAGCGGCTACACCTTC.